This T cell receptor beta chain was identified during a study of blood T cell repertoires in COVID-19. Looking at the study overall: The samples span acute and convalescent COVID-19 from the United States, Italy and Spain.

The CDR3 sequence is 12 residues long. Germline V gives CDR1 MNHEY, CDR2 SVGAGI. The V end was cut by 6 bases, the J end by 3 bases, with 6 bases between. The Seattle site enrolled patients during active infection and followed them longitudinally. Sequencing was performed with immunoSEQ multiplex PCR; in TCRdb, only in-frame clones are kept and a portion is missing. The profile covers roughly 230,000 clones, with nearly 90% appearing a single time and about 2.1% taken by the ten largest. The J gene is TRBJ1-5, the V gene TRBV6-5; no definite D call. The receptor comes from a woman aged 60-75 years with COVID-19, enrolled during active disease. The sequenced material came from peripheral blood. The CDR3 region is CASSRYNQPQHF. The CDR3 DNA follows: TGTGCCAGCAGCCGCTACAATCAGCCCCAGCATTTT.